The 3 T cell receptor beta chains below all came from one sample that was sequenced in a study of OX40 agonist ivuxolimab in advanced cancers. Data came from immunoSEQ multiplex PCR; TCRdb stores just in-frame clones and leaves some out. The sample includes 65,000 to 90,000 clones, approximately 92% seen only once; the top ten take more than 8.5%. This material consisted of CD4+ or CD8+ T cells sorted from blood, taken in a trial of the OX40 agonist ivuxolimab. The receptors derive from an adult with an advanced solid tumor such as melanoma, head and neck, liver or kidney cancer.

This chain links TRBV29-1 with TRBJ1-2; D not certain. Germline V gene sequence: CDR1 SQVTM, CDR2 ANQGSEA. The CDR3 has 9 amino acids. Deletions cut 7 bases from V and 6 bases from J, with 6 bases between. CDR3 region: CSEDHGYTF. The CDR3 nucleotides are TGCAGCGAGGACCATGGCTACACCTTC. Full variable domain (remainder filled in from reference TRBV29-1 and TRBJ1-2): SAVISQKPSRDICQRGTSLTIQCQVDSQVTMMFWYRQQPGQSLTLIATANQGSEATYESGFVIDKFPISRPNLTFSTLTVSNMSPEDSSIYLCSEDHGYTFGSGTRLTVV.

The chain has TRBV13 and TRBJ2-1; TRBD1 agrees at 7 bases. J lost 1 base, V lost 0 bases, and 0 bases had no gene match. The germline gives CDR1 PRHDT, CDR2 FYEKMQ (reference sequence). CDR3 length: 15 amino acids. The CDR3 here is CASSLGGQSYNEQFF. CDR3 DNA sequence: TGTGCCAGCAGCTTAGGGGGACAGTCCTACAATGAGCAGTTCTTC.

J is TRBJ1-3 and V is TRBV7-9, with D tentatively TRBD1 (6 bases). Germline loops: CDR1 SEHNR, CDR2 FQNEAQ (reference sequence). This CDR3 spans 17 amino acids. Deletions cut 0 bases from V and 2 bases from J, with 14 bases between. CDR3 loop: CASSLAFPGAPGNTIYF. CDR3 coding DNA: TGTGCCAGCAGCTTAGCGTTCCCGGGGGCGCCTGGAAACACCATATATTTT.